Listed here are 13 T cell receptor beta chains from one sample, sequenced in a study of shared clonotypes between healthy human individuals. The table came from immunoSEQ multiplex PCR; TCRdb's copy has only in-frame clones and leaves some out. The top ten clones hold more than 0.35% of a sample with fewer than 3 million clones, around 92% of them seen once. The sequenced sample consisted of naive CD4+ T cells from PBMCs. Stated subset: CD45RA+ positively selected. These receptors were taken from a young man in good health. Some clones in this sample may be carry-over from other donors' samples.

This rearrangement joins TRBV28 to TRBJ2-3; a weak D match, TRBD2 (6 bases). The CDR3 is 16 amino acids. Germline V gene data show CDR1 as MDHEN and CDR2 as SYDVKM. Trimming shortened V by 4 bases and J by 6 bases, and 20 bases separated the two germline ends. CDR3 loop: CASSSSLADPRDTQYF. CDR3 bases: TGTGCCAGCAGTTCCTCACTAGCAGATCCACGTGATACGCAGTATTTT.

This clone appeared a single time. The V and J genes are TRBV7-3 and TRBJ1-3; D not resolved. Germline V lookup: CDR1 SGHTA, CDR2 FQGTGA. The CDR3 covers 15 residues. Between the trimmed V and J ends, which lost 2 bases and 0 bases, there was a span of 8 bases. DNA for the CDR3: TGTGCCAGCAGCTTACCTAGAAACTCTGGAAACACCATATATTTT. It specifies CASSLPRNSGNTIYF.

Points on this clone: The same CDR3 is also encoded by other DNA sequences in this sample. CDR3 region: CASSLSGGGYGYTF. CDR3 DNA sequence: TGTGCCAGCAGTCTTTCAGGGGGCGGCTATGGCTACACCTTC. The chain recombines TRBV27 with TRBJ1-2, with TRBD1 identical over 8 bases. Losses at the gene ends were 5 bases for V and 4 bases for J; bases not matched to a gene: 6. The germline CDR1 and CDR2 sequences are MNHEY and SMNVEV (reference sequence). The CDR3 runs 14 residues.

The rearrangement uses TRBV28 and TRBJ2-7; the D is unclear. This CDR3 spans 11 amino acids. The V end lost 3 bases, the J end lost 6 bases, and 6 bases lay between the germline ends. CDR1 and CDR2 from the germline V gene are MDHEN and SYDVKM. The CDR3 DNA is TGTGCCAGCAGTTTTATAGCCGAGCAGTACTTC. This encodes CASSFIAEQYF.

V and J are TRBV30 and TRBJ2-7, with no clear D. The CDR3 has 12 residues. In germline, CDR1 is GTSNPN, CDR2 SVGIG (reference sequence). Trimming stripped 4 bases from V and 4 bases from J, with 11 bases between. The CDR3, as DNA: TGTGCCTGGACCTCCCCCGGGTACGAGCAGTACTTC. It specifies CAWTSPGYEQYF.

The chain links TRBV7-2 to TRBJ2-3; 11 bases are shared with TRBD2. There are 16 residues in the CDR3. Looked up from germline, CDR1 is SGHTA and CDR2 is FQGNSA. V shed 5 bases, J shed 4 bases, and the junction held 8 bases outside the gene matches. The CDR3 coding sequence is TGTGCCAGCAGCAGAACTAGCGGGAGTACCTCAGATACGCAGTATTTT. Protein sequence: CASSRTSGSTSDTQYF.

The V gene is TRBV28, the J gene TRBJ1-5; D uncertain. CDR1 and CDR2 (germline): MDHEN, SYDVKM. V was pared by 3 bases and J by 6 bases, with 9 bases between. The CDR3 runs to 13 residues. This CDR3 is CASSFPWGQPQHF. The CDR3, as DNA: TGTGCCAGCAGTTTTCCCTGGGGTCAGCCCCAGCATTTT.

This clone was observed a single time. The sample holds other DNA sequences that translate to the same CDR3. The J gene is TRBJ1-5, the V gene TRBV28; D remains unclear. Trimming left V 6 bases short and J 0 bases short, with 12 bases between. Germline CDR1 is MDHEN and CDR2 is SYDVKM. CDR3 length: 15 residues. This chain's CDR3 is CASSLGGTSNQPQHF. Here the CDR3 DNA reads TGTGCCAGCAGCCTGGGTGGCACTAGCAATCAGCCCCAGCATTTT.

CDR3 in DNA: TGTGCCAGCTCAACCGGGACAGAGAGCTCTGGAAACACCATATATTTT. The encoded protein is CASSTGTESSGNTIYF. The genes are TRBV18 and TRBJ1-3; the match to TRBD1 covers 7 bases. CDR1 and CDR2 from the germline V gene are KGHSH and LQKENI. Trimming cost V 5 bases and J 0 bases; bases outside gene matches: 7. The CDR3 loop spans 16 amino acids.

This clone has only a few counts. The chain has TRBV27 and TRBJ1-1; D is undetermined. The V end lost 2 bases, the J end lost 3 bases, and 7 bases lay between the germline ends. CDR1 is MNHEY and CDR2 is SMNVEV in the germline V gene (reference sequence). This CDR3 region has 13 residues. CDR3 protein: CASSLGPHTEAFF. For the CDR3, the DNA is TGTGCCAGCAGTTTAGGTCCTCACACTGAAGCTTTCTTT.

The chain links TRBV27 to TRBJ2-5; TRBD2 might be the D (5 bases). Germline CDR1 reads MNHEY; CDR2 reads SMNVEV (reference sequence). CDR3 size: 15 residues. Trimming pared 7 bases from V and 1 base from J, leaving 16 bases between. The chain's CDR3 is CASMGYGGLQETQYF. The CDR3 nucleotides are TGTGCCAGCATGGGATACGGAGGCCTCCAAGAGACCCAGTACTTC.

V is TRBV19 and J is TRBJ1-2; D is undetermined. This CDR3 comprises 15 residues. Trimming took off 8 bases at V and 0 bases at J, with 16 bases between the two ends. Germline CDR1 is LNHDA and CDR2 is SQIVND (reference sequence). The CDR3 region has the DNA TGTGCCAGTCACGGGGAGGGTCATGCTAACTATGGCTACACCTTC. Amino acid sequence: CASHGEGHANYGYTF.

The table lists this clone with a few counts. The chain couples TRBV9 to TRBJ1-1; D is perhaps TRBD1 (5 bases). Per the germline V gene, CDR1 is SGDLS and CDR2 is YYNGEE. Trimming shortened V by 2 bases and J by 3 bases, and 17 bases separated the two germline ends. The CDR3 is 16 residues long. The CDR3 is CASSVGGSPRDTEAFF. The CDR3 nucleotides are TGTGCCAGCAGCGTTGGGGGATCGCCTCGTGACACTGAAGCTTTCTTT.